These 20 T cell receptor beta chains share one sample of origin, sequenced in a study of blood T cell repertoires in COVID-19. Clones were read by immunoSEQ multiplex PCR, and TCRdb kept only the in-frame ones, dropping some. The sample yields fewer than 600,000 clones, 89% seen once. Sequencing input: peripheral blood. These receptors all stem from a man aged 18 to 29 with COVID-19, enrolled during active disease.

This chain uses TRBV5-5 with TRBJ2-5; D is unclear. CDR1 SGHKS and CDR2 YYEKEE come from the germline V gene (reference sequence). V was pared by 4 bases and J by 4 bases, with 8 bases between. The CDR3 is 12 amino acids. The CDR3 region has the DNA TGTGCCAGCAGCCGACCGGGAGAGACCCAGTACTTC. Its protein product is CASSRPGETQYF.

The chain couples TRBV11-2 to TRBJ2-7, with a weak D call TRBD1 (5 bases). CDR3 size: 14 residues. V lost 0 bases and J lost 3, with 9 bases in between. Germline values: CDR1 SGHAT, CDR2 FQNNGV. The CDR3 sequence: CASSLDEQGYEQYF. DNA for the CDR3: TGTGCCAGCAGCTTAGATGAGCAGGGCTACGAGCAGTACTTC.

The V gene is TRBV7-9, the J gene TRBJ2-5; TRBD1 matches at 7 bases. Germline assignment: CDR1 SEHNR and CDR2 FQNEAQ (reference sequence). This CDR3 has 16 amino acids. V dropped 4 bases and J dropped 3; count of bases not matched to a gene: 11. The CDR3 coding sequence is TGTGCCAGCAGCTCAACACGGGGACAGACCAAAGAGACCCAGTACTTC. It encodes CASSSTRGQTKETQYF.

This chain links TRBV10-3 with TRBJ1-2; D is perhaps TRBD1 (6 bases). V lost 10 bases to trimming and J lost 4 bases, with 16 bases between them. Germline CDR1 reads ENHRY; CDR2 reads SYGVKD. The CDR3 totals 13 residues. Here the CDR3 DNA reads TGTGCCAGCAACAGGGTAGGGGGCTATGGCTACACCTTC. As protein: CASNRVGGYGYTF.

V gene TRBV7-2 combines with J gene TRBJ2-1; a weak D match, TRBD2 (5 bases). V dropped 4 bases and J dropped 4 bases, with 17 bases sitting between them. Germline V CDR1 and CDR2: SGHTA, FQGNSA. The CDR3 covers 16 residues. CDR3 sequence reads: CASSSGVVLIYNEQFF. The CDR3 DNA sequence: TGTGCCAGCAGCTCCGGGGTTGTCCTCATATACAATGAGCAGTTCTTC.

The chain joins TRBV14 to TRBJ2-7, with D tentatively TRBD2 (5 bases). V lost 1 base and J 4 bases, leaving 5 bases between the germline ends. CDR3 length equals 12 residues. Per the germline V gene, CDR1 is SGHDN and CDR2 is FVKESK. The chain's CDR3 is CASSQGRYEQYF. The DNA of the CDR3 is TGTGCCAGCAGCCAAGGGAGGTACGAGCAGTACTTC.

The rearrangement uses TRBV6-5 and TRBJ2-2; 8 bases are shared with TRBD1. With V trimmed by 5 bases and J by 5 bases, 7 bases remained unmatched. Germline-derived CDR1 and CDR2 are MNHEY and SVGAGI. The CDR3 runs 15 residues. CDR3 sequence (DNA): TGTGCCAGCAGTACCGGGACAGGTGCGACCGGGGAGCTGTTTTTT. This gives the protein CASSTGTGATGELFF.

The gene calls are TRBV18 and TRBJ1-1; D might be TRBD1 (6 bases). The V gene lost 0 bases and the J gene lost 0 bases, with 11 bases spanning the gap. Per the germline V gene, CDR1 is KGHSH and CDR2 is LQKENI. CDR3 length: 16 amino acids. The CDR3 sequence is CASSPPVRTVNTEAFF. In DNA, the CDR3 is TGTGCCAGCTCACCACCGGTCAGGACAGTGAACACTGAAGCTTTCTTT.

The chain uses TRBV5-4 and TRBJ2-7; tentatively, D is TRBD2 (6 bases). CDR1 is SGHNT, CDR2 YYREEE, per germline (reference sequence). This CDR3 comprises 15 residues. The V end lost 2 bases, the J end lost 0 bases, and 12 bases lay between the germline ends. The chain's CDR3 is CASSFSPEGSYEQYF. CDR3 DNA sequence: TGTGCCAGCAGCTTTAGCCCGGAGGGCTCCTACGAGCAGTACTTC.

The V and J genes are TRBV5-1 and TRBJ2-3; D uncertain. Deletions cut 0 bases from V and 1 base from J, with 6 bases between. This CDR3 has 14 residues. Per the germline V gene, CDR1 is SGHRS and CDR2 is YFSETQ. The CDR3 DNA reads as TGCGCCAGCAGCTTGGCCCCGGGCACAGATACGCAGTATTTT. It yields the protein CASSLAPGTDTQYF.

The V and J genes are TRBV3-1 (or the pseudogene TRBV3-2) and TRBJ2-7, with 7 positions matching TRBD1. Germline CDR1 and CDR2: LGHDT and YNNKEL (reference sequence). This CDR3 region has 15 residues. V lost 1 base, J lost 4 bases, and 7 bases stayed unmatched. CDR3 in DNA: TGTGCCAGCAGCCAAGGGCAGGGGGTGGGGTACGAGCAGTACTTC. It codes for CASSQGQGVGYEQYF.

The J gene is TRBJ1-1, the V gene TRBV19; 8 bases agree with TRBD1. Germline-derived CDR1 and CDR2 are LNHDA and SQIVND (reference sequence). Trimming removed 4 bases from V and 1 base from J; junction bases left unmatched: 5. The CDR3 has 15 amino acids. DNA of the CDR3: TGTGCCAGTAGTAACCGACAGGGGACGAACACTGAAGCTTTCTTT. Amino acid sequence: CASSNRQGTNTEAFF.

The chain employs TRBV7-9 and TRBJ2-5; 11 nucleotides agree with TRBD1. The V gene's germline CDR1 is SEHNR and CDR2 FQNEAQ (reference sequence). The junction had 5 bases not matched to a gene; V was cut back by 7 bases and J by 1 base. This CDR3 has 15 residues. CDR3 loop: CASTRTGGGQETQYF. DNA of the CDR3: TGTGCCAGCACCCGGACAGGGGGCGGCCAAGAGACCCAGTACTTC.

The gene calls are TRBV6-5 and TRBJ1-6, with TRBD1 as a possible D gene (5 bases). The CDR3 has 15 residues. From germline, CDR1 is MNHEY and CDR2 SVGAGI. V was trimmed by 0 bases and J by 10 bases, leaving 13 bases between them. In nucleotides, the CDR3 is TGTGCCAGCAGTTACTCGAGACTCCGGGGGTCACCCCTCCACTTT. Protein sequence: CASSYSRLRGSPLHF.

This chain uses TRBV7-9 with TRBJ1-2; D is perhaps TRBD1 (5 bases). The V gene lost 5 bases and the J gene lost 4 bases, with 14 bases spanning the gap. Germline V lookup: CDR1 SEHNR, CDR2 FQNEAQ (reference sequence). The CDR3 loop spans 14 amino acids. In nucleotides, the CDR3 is TGTGCCAGCAGCGGTCTAACAGGAGTCTATGGCTACACCTTC. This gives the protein CASSGLTGVYGYTF.

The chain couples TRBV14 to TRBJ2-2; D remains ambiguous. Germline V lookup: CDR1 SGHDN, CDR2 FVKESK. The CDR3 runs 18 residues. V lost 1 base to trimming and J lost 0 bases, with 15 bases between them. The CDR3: CASSQADHYGSNTGELFF. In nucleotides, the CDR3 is TGTGCCAGCAGCCAAGCGGATCACTACGGCTCGAACACCGGGGAGCTGTTTTTT. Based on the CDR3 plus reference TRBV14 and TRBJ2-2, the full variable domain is EAGVTQFPSHSVIEKGQTVTLRCDPISGHDNLYWYRRVMGKEIKFLLHFVKESKQDESGMPNNRFLAERTGGTYSTLKVQPAELEDSGVYFCASSQADHYGSNTGELFFGEGSRLTVL.

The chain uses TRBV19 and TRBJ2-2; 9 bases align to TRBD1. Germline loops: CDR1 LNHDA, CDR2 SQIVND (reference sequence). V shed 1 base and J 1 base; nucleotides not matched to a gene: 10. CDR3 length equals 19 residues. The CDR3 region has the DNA TGTGCCAGTAGTATAGTTAGGACAGGGGCGAAACGGAACACCGGGGAGCTGTTTTTT. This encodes CASSIVRTGAKRNTGELFF.

CDR3 loop: CASSVQGGNTEAFF. The CDR3 nucleotides read TGTGCCAGCAGTGTACAGGGGGGGAACACTGAAGCTTTCTTT. The rearrangement uses TRBV27 and TRBJ1-1, with 8 bases fitting TRBD1. V was pared by 5 bases and J by 1 base, with 3 bases of the junction left unmatched. The CDR3 covers 14 residues. Germline V lookup: CDR1 MNHEY, CDR2 SMNVEV (reference sequence).

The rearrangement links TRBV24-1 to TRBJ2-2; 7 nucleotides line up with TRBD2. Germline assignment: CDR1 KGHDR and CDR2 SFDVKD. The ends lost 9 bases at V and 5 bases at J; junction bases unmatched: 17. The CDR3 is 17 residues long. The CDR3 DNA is TGTGCCACCGGGGGTGGGGCGGGGGACCGAAGGACCGGGGAGCTGTTTTTT. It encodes CATGGGAGDRRTGELFF.

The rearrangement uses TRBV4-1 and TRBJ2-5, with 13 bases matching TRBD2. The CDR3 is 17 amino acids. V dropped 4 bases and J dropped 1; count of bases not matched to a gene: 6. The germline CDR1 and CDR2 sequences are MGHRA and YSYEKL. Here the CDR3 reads CASSLGLAGSAQETQYF. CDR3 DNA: TGCGCCAGCAGCCTGGGACTAGCGGGATCGGCCCAAGAGACCCAGTACTTC.